This T cell receptor (beta chain) was retrieved from a study of blood T cell repertoires in COVID-19. About the research overall: The analysed material was cDNA or gDNA that came from T cells, B-cell-depleted T cells, or PBMCs.

The data were produced by immunoSEQ multiplex PCR, yet TCRdb's version contains in-frame clones alone and is incomplete. This sample carries about 320,000 clones, roughly nine tenths of them seen once, and the ten largest clones take around 2.7%. Living in 24 US areas, the participants were between 18 and 89 years of age. Germline V lookup: CDR1 LNHDA, CDR2 SQIVND (reference sequence). The CDR3 has 18 residues. Unmatched junction bases numbered 14, after V lost 7 bases and J lost 0 bases. The receptor was derived from a man aged 55 to 70 who had recovered from COVID-19. The sequenced sample consisted of PBMCs or T cells enriched from blood (not recorded which). The V and J genes are TRBV19 and TRBJ1-3; 8 nucleotides agree with TRBD1. The CDR3 sequence is CASTTVRTGQISGNTIYF. DNA for the CDR3: TGTGCCAGTACCACGGTTCGGACAGGGCAAATCTCTGGAAACACCATATATTTT.